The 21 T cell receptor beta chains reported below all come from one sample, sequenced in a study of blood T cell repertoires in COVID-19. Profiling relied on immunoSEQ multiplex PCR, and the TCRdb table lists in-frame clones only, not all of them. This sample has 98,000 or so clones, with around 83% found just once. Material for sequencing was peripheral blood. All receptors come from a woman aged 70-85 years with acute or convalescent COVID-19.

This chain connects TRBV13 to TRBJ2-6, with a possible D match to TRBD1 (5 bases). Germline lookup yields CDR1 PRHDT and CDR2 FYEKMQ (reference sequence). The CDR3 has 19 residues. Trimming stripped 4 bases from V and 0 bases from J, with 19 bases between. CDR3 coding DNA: TGTGCCAGCAGCTCTATGGAGTTTAGGGGCCTCTCTGGGGCCAACGTCCTGACTTTC. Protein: CASSSMEFRGLSGANVLTF.

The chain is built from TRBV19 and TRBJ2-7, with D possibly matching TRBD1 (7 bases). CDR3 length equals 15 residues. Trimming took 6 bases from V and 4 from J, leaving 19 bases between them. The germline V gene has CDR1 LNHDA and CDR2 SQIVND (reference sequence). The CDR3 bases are TGTGCCAGTAGAAACTGGAGGGGGCGAAAGTACGAGCAGTACGTC. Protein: CASRNWRGRKYEQYV.

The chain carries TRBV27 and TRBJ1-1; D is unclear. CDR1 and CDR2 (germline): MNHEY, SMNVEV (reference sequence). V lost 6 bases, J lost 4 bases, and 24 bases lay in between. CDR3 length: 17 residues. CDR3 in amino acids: CASRRPYAAGGSTEAFF. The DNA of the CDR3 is TGTGCCAGCAGGCGCCCCTACGCCGCGGGTGGGAGCACTGAAGCTTTCTTT.

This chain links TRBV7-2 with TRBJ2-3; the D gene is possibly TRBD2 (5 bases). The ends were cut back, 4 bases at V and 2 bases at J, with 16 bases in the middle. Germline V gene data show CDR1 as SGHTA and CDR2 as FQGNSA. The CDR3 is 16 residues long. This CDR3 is CASSSQPGGSTDTQYF. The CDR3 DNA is TGTGCCAGCAGCTCACAACCGGGCGGGTCCACAGATACGCAGTATTTT.

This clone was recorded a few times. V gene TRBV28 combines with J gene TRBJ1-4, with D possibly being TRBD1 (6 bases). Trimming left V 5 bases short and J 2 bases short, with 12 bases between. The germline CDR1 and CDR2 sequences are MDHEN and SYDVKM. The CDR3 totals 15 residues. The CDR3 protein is CASSARGRTNEKLFF. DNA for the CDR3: TGTGCCAGCAGTGCCAGGGGCCGGACTAATGAAAAACTGTTTTTT. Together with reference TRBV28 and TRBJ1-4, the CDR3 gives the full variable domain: DVKVTQSSRYLVKRTGEKVFLECVQDMDHENMFWYRQDPGLGLRLIYFSYDVKMKEKGDIPEGYSVSREKKERFSLILESASTNQTSMYLCASSARGRTNEKLFFGSGTQLSVL.

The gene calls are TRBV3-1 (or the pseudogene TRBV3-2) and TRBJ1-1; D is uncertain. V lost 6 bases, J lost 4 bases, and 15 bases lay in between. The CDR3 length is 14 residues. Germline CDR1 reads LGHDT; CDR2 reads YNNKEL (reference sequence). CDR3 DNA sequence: TGTGCCAGCAGGCACCGGGGAGGAGGCACTGAAGCTTTCTTT. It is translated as CASRHRGGGTEAFF.

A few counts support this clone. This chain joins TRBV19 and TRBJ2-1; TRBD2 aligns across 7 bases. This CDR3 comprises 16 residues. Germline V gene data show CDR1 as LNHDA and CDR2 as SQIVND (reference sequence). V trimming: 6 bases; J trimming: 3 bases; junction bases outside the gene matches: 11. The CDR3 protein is CASRILGPSGYNEQFF. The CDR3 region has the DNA TGTGCCAGTAGAATTCTCGGGCCTAGCGGCTACAATGAGCAGTTCTTC.

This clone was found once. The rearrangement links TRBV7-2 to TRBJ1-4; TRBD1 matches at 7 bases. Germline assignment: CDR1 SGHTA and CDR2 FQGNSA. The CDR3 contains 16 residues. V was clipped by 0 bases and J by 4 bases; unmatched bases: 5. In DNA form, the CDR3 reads TGTGCCAGCAGCTTAGCGCGGGCAGGGGGTAATGAAAAACTGTTTTTT. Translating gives CASSLARAGGNEKLFF.

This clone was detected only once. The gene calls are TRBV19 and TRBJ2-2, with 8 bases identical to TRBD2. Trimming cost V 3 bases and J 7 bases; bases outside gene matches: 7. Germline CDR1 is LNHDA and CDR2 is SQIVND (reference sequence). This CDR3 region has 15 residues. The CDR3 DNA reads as TGTGCCAGTAGTATTTCCGGGAGGGCCATCGGGGAGCTGTTTTTT. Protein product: CASSISGRAIGELFF.

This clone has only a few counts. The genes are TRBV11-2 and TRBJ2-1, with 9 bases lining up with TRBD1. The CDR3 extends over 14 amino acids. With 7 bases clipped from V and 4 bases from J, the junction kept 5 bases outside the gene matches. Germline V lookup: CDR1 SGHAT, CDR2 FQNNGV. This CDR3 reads CASKRGQGYNEQFF. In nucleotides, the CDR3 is TGTGCCAGCAAACGGGGACAGGGTTACAATGAGCAGTTCTTC.

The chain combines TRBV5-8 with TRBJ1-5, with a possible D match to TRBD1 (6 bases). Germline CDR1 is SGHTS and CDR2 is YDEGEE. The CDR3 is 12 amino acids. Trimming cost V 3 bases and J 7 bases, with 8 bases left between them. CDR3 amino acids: CASSWGGQPQHF. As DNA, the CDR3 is TGTGCCAGCAGCTGGGGGGGCCAGCCCCAGCATTTT.

Here the CDR3 DNA reads TGCGCCAGCAGCCATATGATAGCGGGAGTGAACACCGGGGAGCTGTTTTTT. Residues: CASSHMIAGVNTGELFF. The rearrangement links TRBV4-1 to TRBJ2-2; 9 nucleotides match TRBD2. V trimming: 3 bases; J trimming: 1 base; junction bases outside the gene matches: 6. The CDR3 is 17 amino acids. Germline V gives CDR1 MGHRA, CDR2 YSYEKL.

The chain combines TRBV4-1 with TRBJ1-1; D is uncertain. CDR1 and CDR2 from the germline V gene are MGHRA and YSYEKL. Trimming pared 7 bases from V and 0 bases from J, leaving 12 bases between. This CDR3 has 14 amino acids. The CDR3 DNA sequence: TGCGCCAGCACCACACGGGATCTGAACACTGAAGCTTTCTTT. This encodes CASTTRDLNTEAFF.

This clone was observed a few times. DNA for the CDR3: TGTGCCAGCAGTGAATATTATGGGCAGTATAATGAAAAACTGTTTTTT. It specifies CASSEYYGQYNEKLFF. The chain couples TRBV25-1 to TRBJ1-4, with D uncertain. The V gene lost 0 bases and the J gene lost 4 bases, with 12 bases spanning the gap. The germline CDR1 and CDR2 sequences are MGHDK and SYGVNS. The CDR3 runs to 16 residues.

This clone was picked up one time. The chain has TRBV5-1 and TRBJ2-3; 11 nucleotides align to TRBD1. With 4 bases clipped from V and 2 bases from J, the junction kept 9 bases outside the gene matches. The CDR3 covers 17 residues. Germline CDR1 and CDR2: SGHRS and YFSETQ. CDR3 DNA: TGCGCCAGCAGCCGTTACGGACAGGGGGCGGACACAGATACGCAGTATTTT. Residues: CASSRYGQGADTDTQYF.

CDR3 protein: CASSRDRDSGANVLTF. The CDR3 region has the DNA TGTGCCAGCAGCCGGGACAGGGACTCTGGGGCCAACGTCCTGACTTTC. The chain combines TRBV7-6 with TRBJ2-6; 9 bases match TRBD1. Trimming removed 5 bases from V and 0 bases from J; junction bases left unmatched: 2. The germline V gene encodes CDR1 SGHVS and CDR2 FNYEAQ. The CDR3 is made up of 16 amino acids.

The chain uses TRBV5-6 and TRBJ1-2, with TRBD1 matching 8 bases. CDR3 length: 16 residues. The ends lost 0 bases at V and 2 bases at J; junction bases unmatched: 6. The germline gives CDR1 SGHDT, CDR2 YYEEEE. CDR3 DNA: TGTGCCAGCAGCTTGGGGACAGGGATTTCCAACTATGGCTACACCTTC. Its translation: CASSLGTGISNYGYTF. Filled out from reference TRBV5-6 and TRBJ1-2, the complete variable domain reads DAGVTQSPTHLIKTRGQQVTLRCSPKSGHDTVSWYQQALGQGPQFIFQYYEEEERQRGNFPDRFSGHQFPNYSSELNVNALLLGDSALYLCASSLGTGISNYGYTFGSGTRLTVV.

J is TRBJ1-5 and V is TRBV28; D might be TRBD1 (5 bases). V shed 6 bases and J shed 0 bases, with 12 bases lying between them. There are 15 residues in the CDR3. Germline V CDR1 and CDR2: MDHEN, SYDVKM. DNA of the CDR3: TGTGCCAGCAGCCGAGACAGTTATAGCAATCAGCCCCAGCATTTT. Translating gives CASSRDSYSNQPQHF.

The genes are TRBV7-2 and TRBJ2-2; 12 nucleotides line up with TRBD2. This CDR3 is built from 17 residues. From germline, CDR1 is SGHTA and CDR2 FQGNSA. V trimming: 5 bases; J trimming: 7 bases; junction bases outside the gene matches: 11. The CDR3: CASSQQLAGGLSGELFF. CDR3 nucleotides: TGTGCCAGCAGCCAACAACTAGCGGGAGGCTTGAGCGGGGAGCTGTTTTTT.

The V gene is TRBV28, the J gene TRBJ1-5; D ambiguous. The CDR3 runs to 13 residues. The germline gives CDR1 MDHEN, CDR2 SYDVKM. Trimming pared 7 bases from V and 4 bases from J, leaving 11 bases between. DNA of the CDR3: TGTGCCAGCACCCTGACGAGGAATCAGCCCCAGCATTTT. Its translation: CASTLTRNQPQHF.

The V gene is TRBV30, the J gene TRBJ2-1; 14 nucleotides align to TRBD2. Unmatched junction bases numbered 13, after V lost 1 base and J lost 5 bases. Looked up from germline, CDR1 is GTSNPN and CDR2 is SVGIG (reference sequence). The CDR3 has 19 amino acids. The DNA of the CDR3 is TGTGCCTGGAGTGGACGGGAAAGACTAGCGGGGGGGATCCACAATGAGCAGTTCTTC. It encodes CAWSGRERLAGGIHNEQFF.